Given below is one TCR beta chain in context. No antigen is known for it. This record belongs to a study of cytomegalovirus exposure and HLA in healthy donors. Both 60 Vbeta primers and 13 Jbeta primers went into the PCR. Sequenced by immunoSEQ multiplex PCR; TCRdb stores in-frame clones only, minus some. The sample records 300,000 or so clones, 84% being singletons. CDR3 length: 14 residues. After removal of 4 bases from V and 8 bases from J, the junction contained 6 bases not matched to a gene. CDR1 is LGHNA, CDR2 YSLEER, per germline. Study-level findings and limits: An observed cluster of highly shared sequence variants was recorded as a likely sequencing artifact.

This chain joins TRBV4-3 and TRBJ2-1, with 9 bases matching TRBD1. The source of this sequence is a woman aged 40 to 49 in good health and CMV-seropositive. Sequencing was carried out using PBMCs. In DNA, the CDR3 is TGCGCCAGCAGCCCGGACAGGGGATGGGATGAGCAGTTCTTC. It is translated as CASSPDRGWDEQFF.